A few counts support the clone carrying this T cell receptor beta chain. What it recognizes is unknown. The entry originates in a study of T cells in Graves' hyperthyroidism and ophthalmopathy. The germline V gene encodes CDR1 DFQATT and CDR2 SNEGSKA (reference sequence). Losses at the gene ends were 5 bases for V and 0 bases for J; bases not matched to a gene: 4. The CDR3 is 13 residues long. Whole-study findings and limits: Within blood appeared most thyroid clonotypes that had expanded above 0.001.

RNA transcripts provided the source from which TCR beta CDR3 regions were amplified. Initially, a first-round RT-PCR of the TCR CDR3 employed the HTBI primer set. TCRdb analysed the multiplex PCR reads with MiXCR anew, one entry per CDR3 protein. The table has some 570,000 distinct CDR3 sequences, approximately 15% seen once. The chain links TRBV20-1 to TRBJ2-7; 7 nucleotides agree with TRBD1. The source material was blood. The TCR was taken from a young woman with Graves' ophthalmopathy. The CDR3 DNA sequence: TGCAGTGCTGGTCGACAGGGCTCCTACGAGCAGTACTTC. Amino acid sequence: CSAGRQGSYEQYF.